This passage covers 14 T cell receptor beta chains from one sample sequenced in a study of blood T cell repertoires in COVID-19. TCRdb's table, derived via immunoSEQ multiplex PCR, lists solely in-frame clones and lacks some. The repertoire consists of hundreds of thousands of clones, with roughly 87% occurring once and the leading ten covering 2.5% to 3%. Sequenced: PBMCs or T cells enriched from blood (not recorded which). These receptors came from a woman aged 25 to 39 who had recovered from COVID-19.

The CDR3 bases are TGTGCCACCGCCCGTGGAGGGGTCCGGACTGAAGCTTTCTTT. Translated: CATARGGVRTEAFF. The genes are TRBV15 and TRBJ1-1; TRBD1 might be the D (5 bases). The CDR3 spans 14 residues. Germline V lookup: CDR1 LNHNV, CDR2 YYDKDF (reference sequence). V was clipped by 8 bases and J by 5 bases, with 18 bases between them.

This chain uses TRBV5-8 with TRBJ2-2; TRBD2 might be the D (6 bases). Trimming removed 6 bases from V and 5 bases from J, with 17 bases in between. CDR1 and CDR2 (germline): SGHTS, YDEGEE. The CDR3 extends over 15 amino acids. The CDR3 region has the DNA TGTGCCAGCACCCCCCCGTGGCTAGCGACCGGGGAGCTGTTTTTT. This sequence encodes CASTPPWLATGELFF.

The gene calls are TRBV11-3 and TRBJ2-1, with a possible D match to TRBD2 (6 bases). The V gene lost 0 bases and the J gene lost 7 bases, with 7 bases spanning the gap. The V gene's germline CDR1 is SGHNT and CDR2 YENEEA. The CDR3 totals 13 residues. The CDR3 reads CASSLDSGNEQFF. Here the CDR3 DNA reads TGTGCCAGCAGCTTAGACAGCGGGAATGAGCAGTTCTTC.

The rearrangement links TRBV3-1 (or the pseudogene TRBV3-2) to TRBJ1-6; D is possibly TRBD1 (5 bases). Germline V lookup: CDR1 LGHDT, CDR2 YNNKEL (reference sequence). The CDR3 has 14 residues. V was cut by 1 base and J by 10 bases, with 11 bases left in between. For the CDR3, the DNA is TGTGCCAGCAGCCAAGTCCAGGGCCTCTCACCCCTCCACTTT. As protein: CASSQVQGLSPLHF.

This clone was recorded only once. The gene calls are TRBV5-1 and TRBJ1-2, with TRBD1 matching 9 bases. J gave up 4 bases and V 5 bases, and 9 bases lay outside the gene matches. Germline V CDR1 and CDR2: SGHRS, YFSETQ. This CDR3 spans 15 amino acids. In DNA form, the CDR3 reads TGCGCCAGCAGGACCGGGACAGGGACTCTCTATGGCTACACCTTC. Protein product: CASRTGTGTLYGYTF.

In DNA form, the CDR3 reads TGTGCTAGTGGTTTTCGGGATCAGCCCCAGCATTTT. Amino acid sequence: CASGFRDQPQHF. The chain combines TRBV12-5 with TRBJ1-5; the D is unclear. V dropped 3 bases and J dropped 5 bases, with 5 bases sitting between them. This CDR3 has 12 residues. Germline V gives CDR1 LGHNT, CDR2 FRNRAP.

This chain connects TRBV6-4 to TRBJ2-1; 13 bases line up with TRBD2. The CDR3 has 17 residues. CDR1 is MRHNA, CDR2 SNTAGT, per germline. Losses at the gene ends were 3 bases for V and 5 bases for J; bases not matched to a gene: 7. The CDR3 reads CASSEIGTSGTDNEQFF. The DNA of the CDR3 is TGTGCCAGCAGTGAAATAGGGACTAGCGGGACCGACAATGAGCAGTTCTTC.

This clone showed up just a few times. The rearrangement links TRBV7-9 to TRBJ2-1, with TRBD2 matching over 10 bases. Germline CDR1 reads SEHNR; CDR2 reads FQNEAQ (reference sequence). This CDR3 comprises 16 residues. V dropped 6 bases and J dropped 2; count of bases not matched to a gene: 7. CDR3 loop: CASRRAGLAAYNEQFF. The CDR3 coding sequence is TGTGCCAGCAGGCGAGCAGGACTAGCGGCCTACAATGAGCAGTTCTTC.

The chain is built from TRBV15 and TRBJ1-5; TRBD1 might be the D (5 bases). Deletions cut 0 bases from V and 6 bases from J, with 9 bases between. The CDR3 consists of 14 residues. Per the germline V gene, CDR1 is LNHNV and CDR2 is YYDKDF (reference sequence). CDR3 in amino acids: CATSREGVIQPQHF. Here the CDR3 DNA reads TGTGCCACCAGCAGAGAAGGGGTGATTCAGCCCCAGCATTTT.

CDR3 amino acids: CAISTGLDTEAFF. For the CDR3, the DNA is TGTGCCATCAGCACAGGGTTGGACACTGAAGCTTTCTTT. The chain has TRBV10-3 and TRBJ1-1; D might be TRBD1 (6 bases). The CDR3 is 13 residues long. Trimming cost V 6 bases and J 3 bases, with 11 bases left between them. Germline CDR1 and CDR2: ENHRY and SYGVKD.

This chain connects TRBV5-6 to TRBJ1-2; TRBD1 aligns across 9 bases. V dropped 3 bases and J dropped 7; count of bases not matched to a gene: 4. The germline V gene has CDR1 SGHDT and CDR2 YYEEEE. The CDR3 is 13 residues long. CDR3 residues: CASSSQGAFGYTF. The CDR3 nucleotides read TGTGCCAGCAGCTCACAGGGGGCCTTTGGCTACACCTTC. The entire variable domain, with the rest obtained from reference TRBV5-6 and TRBJ1-2, is as follows: DAGVTQSPTHLIKTRGQQVTLRCSPKSGHDTVSWYQQALGQGPQFIFQYYEEEERQRGNFPDRFSGHQFPNYSSELNVNALLLGDSALYLCASSSQGAFGYTFGSGTRLTVV.

This clone was counted many times. The rearrangement links TRBV9 to TRBJ2-3; 10 bases fit TRBD2. V shed 0 bases and J 4 bases; nucleotides not matched to a gene: 2. The CDR3 is 15 amino acids. From germline, CDR1 is SGDLS and CDR2 YYNGEE. The CDR3 nucleotides are TGTGCCAGCAGCGTAGTAGCGGGAGGCGCAGATACGCAGTATTTT. Residues: CASSVVAGGADTQYF.

This CDR3 is CASREGTAGPETQYF. CDR3 nucleotides: TGCGCCAGCAGGGAGGGGACGGCGGGGCCAGAGACCCAGTACTTC. The chain links TRBV5-1 to TRBJ2-5; TRBD2 is a possible D gene (6 bases). V was pared by 5 bases and J by 4 bases, with 18 bases between. CDR1 SGHRS and CDR2 YFSETQ come from the germline V gene. The CDR3 length is 15 residues.

This chain uses TRBV10-2 with TRBJ2-7, with a weak D call TRBD1 (6 bases). Trimming removed 5 bases from V and 4 bases from J, with 9 bases in between. The CDR3 is made up of 12 amino acids. Germline V lookup: CDR1 WSHSY, CDR2 SAAADI. The CDR3, as DNA: TGCGCCAGCAGTCCACAGGGTTACGAGCAGTACTTC. The encoded protein is CASSPQGYEQYF.